Listed below are T cell receptor beta chains from one sample, sequenced in a study of monozygotic twins with inflammatory bowel disease. TCRdb re-called the 5' RACE reads and shows each CDR3 protein once, DNA omitted. The sample table sets out approximately 330,000 distinct CDR3 sequences. What was sequenced was blood. Source of these receptors: a human donor with ulcerative colitis or Crohn's disease, or a healthy co-twin of an affected twin (not recorded which). Each CDR3 is given with its conserved first and last residue. Each record gives: J gene, V gene, CDR3 protein.

J gene: TRBJ2-1
V gene: TRBV24-1
CDR3 protein: CATSELSGGGIFEQFF

J gene: TRBJ2-3
V gene: TRBV12-3/TRBV12-4
CDR3 protein: CASSSPLADSTDTQYF

J gene: TRBJ2-1
V gene: TRBV4-1
CDR3 protein: CASSQPSWEQFF

J gene: TRBJ1-3
V gene: TRBV20-1
CDR3 protein: CSAPGDSGNTIYF

J gene: TRBJ1-2
V gene: TRBV12-3/TRBV12-4
CDR3 protein: CASRADGLYGYTF

J gene: TRBJ2-2
V gene: TRBV6-1
CDR3 protein: CASSLTGIGTGELFF

J gene: TRBJ2-3
V gene: TRBV29-1
CDR3 protein: CSSGGGGDTQYF

J gene: TRBJ1-5
V gene: TRBV24-1
CDR3 protein: CATSGDSSNQPQHF

J gene: TRBJ2-5
V gene: TRBV6-1
CDR3 protein: CASSPGTSDIQETQYF

J gene: TRBJ2-7
V gene: TRBV5-1
CDR3 protein: CASSFGDLSSYEQYF

J gene: TRBJ2-2
V gene: TRBV6-5
CDR3 protein: CASSYRVRTGELFF

J gene: TRBJ1-3
V gene: TRBV20-1
CDR3 protein: CSARAATGGQNTIYF

J gene: TRBJ2-7
V gene: TRBV5-1
CDR3 protein: CASSPGTGPPYEQYF

J gene: TRBJ2-5
V gene: TRBV12-3/TRBV12-4
CDR3 protein: CASSRSHGGTQYF

J gene: TRBJ1-1
V gene: TRBV12-3/TRBV12-4
CDR3 protein: CASSRGWDSITEAFF

J gene: TRBJ2-7
V gene: TRBV28
CDR3 protein: CASSFEGAASYEQYF

J gene: TRBJ1-5
V gene: TRBV30
CDR3 protein: CAWSTRGGQPQHF

J gene: TRBJ2-7
V gene: TRBV3-1
CDR3 protein: CASSQPTVYEQYF

J gene: TRBJ2-6
V gene: TRBV5-1
CDR3 protein: CASTGPTFSGANVLTF

J gene: TRBJ1-2
V gene: TRBV5-1
CDR3 protein: CASSLDGGLYGYTF